The rows below give T cell receptor beta chains drawn from one sample of a study of metastatic and nonmetastatic thyroid tumors. TCRdb reanalyzed the PCR reads with MiXCR. There are about 25,000 clones in the sample; less than 15% occur only once, and 15% to 20% lies in the top ten. The specimen sequenced was blood. The receptors here all came from a female donor with papillary thyroid cancer or a benign thyroid nodule (not recorded which). Some clones in this sample may be carry-over from other donors' samples. Both conserved end residues are part of each CDR3. A D gene is named only where the DNA matches it firmly. The listing skips clone size in some rows; elsewhere it reads once, few, many or a size class.

clone size: many; V gene: TRBV11-3; J gene: TRBJ1-1; D gene: NA; CDR3 protein: CASSLAAANTEAFF; CDR3 DNA: TGTGCCAGCAGCTTAGCGGCAGCGAACACTGAAGCTTTCTTT
clone size: many; V gene: TRBV11-2; J gene: TRBJ2-7; D gene: NA; CDR3 protein: CASSPGDYEQYF; CDR3 DNA: TGTGCCAGCAGCCCGGGAGACTACGAGCAGTACTTC
clone size: few; V gene: TRBV6-5; J gene: TRBJ2-1; D gene: TRBD1; CDR3 protein: CASSYPGTGNEQFF; CDR3 DNA: TGTGCCAGCAGTTACCCCGGGACAGGGAATGAGCAGTTCTTC
clone size: many; V gene: TRBV20-1; J gene: TRBJ2-1; D gene: TRBD2; CDR3 protein: CSAPALSLAGGYYNEQFF; CDR3 DNA: TGCAGTGCTCCCGCTTTATCCTTAGCGGGAGGCTACTACAATGAGCAGTTCTTC
clone size: many; V gene: TRBV27; J gene: TRBJ1-6; D gene: TRBD1; CDR3 protein: CASSFSPTGLASPLHF; CDR3 DNA: TGTGCCAGCAGTTTCTCCCCGACAGGGCTCGCATCACCCCTCCACTTT
clone size: medium-sized; V gene: TRBV12-3/TRBV12-4; J gene: TRBJ2-2; D gene: TRBD2; CDR3 protein: CASSPGLAGGGELFF; CDR3 DNA: TGTGCCAGCAGTCCGGGACTAGCGGGAGGAGGGGAGCTGTTTTTT
clone size: many; V gene: TRBV5-1; J gene: TRBJ2-5; D gene: NA; CDR3 protein: CASSGVALETQYF; CDR3 DNA: TGCGCCAGCAGCGGGGTCGCATTGGAGACCCAGTACTTC
clone size: medium-sized; V gene: TRBV6-1; J gene: TRBJ1-2; D gene: NA; CDR3 protein: CASSEKSPYGYTF; CDR3 DNA: TGTGCCAGCAGTGAAAAATCTCCTTATGGCTACACCTTC
clone size: many; V gene: TRBV11-2; J gene: TRBJ1-3; D gene: NA; CDR3 protein: CASSLGNSDTIYF; CDR3 DNA: TGTGCCAGCAGCTTAGGAAATTCGGACACCATATATTTT
clone size: many; V gene: TRBV15; J gene: TRBJ2-7; D gene: TRBD2; CDR3 protein: CATSRAPSGTYEQYF; CDR3 DNA: TGTGCCACCAGCAGAGCTCCTAGCGGGACGTACGAGCAGTACTTC
clone size: NA; V gene: TRBV7-9; J gene: TRBJ2-7; D gene: NA; CDR3 protein: CASRSPGVRGDGQYF; CDR3 DNA: TGTGCCAGCAGGTCCCCCGGGGTCAGGGGGGATGGGCAGTACTTC
clone size: NA; V gene: TRBV7-2; J gene: TRBJ2-7; D gene: TRBD2; CDR3 protein: CASSVDSGNSYEQYF; CDR3 DNA: TGTGCCAGCAGCGTGGATAGCGGGAACTCCTACGAGCAGTACTTC
clone size: few; V gene: TRBV6-1; J gene: TRBJ1-2; D gene: NA; CDR3 protein: CASSTTQGYTF; CDR3 DNA: TGTGCCAGCAGTACAACACAGGGCTACACCTTC
clone size: many; V gene: TRBV28; J gene: TRBJ1-6; D gene: NA; CDR3 protein: CASSSPSRGRNSPLHF; CDR3 DNA: TGTGCCAGCAGTTCCCCGTCCAGGGGAAGGAATTCACCCCTCCACTTT
clone size: many; V gene: TRBV7-9; J gene: TRBJ2-3; D gene: NA; CDR3 protein: CASSPGASTDTQYF; CDR3 DNA: TGTGCCAGCAGCCCAGGGGCTAGCACAGATACGCAGTATTTT
clone size: NA; V gene: TRBV2; J gene: TRBJ1-2; D gene: NA; CDR3 protein: CASYRPGSYGYTF; CDR3 DNA: TGTGCCAGCTACCGGCCCGGGAGCTATGGCTACACCTTC
clone size: many; V gene: TRBV18; J gene: TRBJ1-1; D gene: NA; CDR3 protein: CASSRLRGTEAFF; CDR3 DNA: TGTGCCAGCTCACGCTTAAGGGGCACTGAAGCTTTCTTT
clone size: NA; V gene: TRBV30; J gene: TRBJ2-6; D gene: NA; CDR3 protein: CAWRRGRTRSGANVLTF; CDR3 DNA: TGTGCCTGGAGAAGGGGCAGGACAAGATCTGGGGCCAACGTCCTGACTTTC
clone size: NA; V gene: TRBV5-1; J gene: TRBJ1-1; D gene: NA; CDR3 protein: CASSFGGSNTEAFF; CDR3 DNA: TGCGCCAGCAGCTTTGGTGGTTCGAACACTGAAGCTTTCTTT
clone size: many; V gene: TRBV27; J gene: TRBJ2-7; D gene: TRBD1; CDR3 protein: CASGRDRAIYEQYF; CDR3 DNA: TGTGCATCAGGACGGGACAGGGCCATCTACGAGCAGTACTTC
clone size: NA; V gene: TRBV30; J gene: TRBJ2-2; D gene: TRBD2; CDR3 protein: CAWMVAGGGRELFF; CDR3 DNA: TGTGCCTGGATGGTAGCGGGAGGTGGTAGGGAGCTGTTTTTT
clone size: medium-sized; V gene: TRBV27; J gene: TRBJ2-7; D gene: NA; CDR3 protein: CASSPEGPNYEQYF; CDR3 DNA: TGTGCCAGCAGTCCCGAGGGCCCCAACTACGAGCAGTACTTC
clone size: many; V gene: TRBV2; J gene: TRBJ1-2; D gene: NA; CDR3 protein: CASSNQEANYGYTF; CDR3 DNA: TGTGCCAGCAGTAATCAAGAAGCTAACTATGGCTACACCTTC
clone size: many; V gene: TRBV29-1; J gene: TRBJ2-1; D gene: NA; CDR3 protein: CSVGGVRINEQFF; CDR3 DNA: TGCAGCGTTGGGGGGGTAAGAATCAATGAGCAGTTCTTC
clone size: many; V gene: TRBV5-4; J gene: TRBJ2-6; D gene: TRBD1; CDR3 protein: CASSLGQGAQGANVLTF; CDR3 DNA: TGTGCCAGCAGCTTGGGTCAGGGGGCGCAGGGGGCCAACGTCCTGACTTTC
clone size: many; V gene: TRBV5-1; J gene: TRBJ2-1; D gene: NA; CDR3 protein: CASSLRSVGGNEQFF; CDR3 DNA: TGCGCCAGCAGCTTGAGAAGTGTCGGGGGTAATGAGCAGTTCTTC
clone size: few; V gene: TRBV6-1; J gene: TRBJ2-5; D gene: TRBD1; CDR3 protein: CASSERGRAETQYF; CDR3 DNA: TGTGCCAGCAGTGAAAGGGGGCGCGCAGAGACCCAGTACTTC
clone size: many; V gene: TRBV9; J gene: TRBJ2-1; D gene: NA; CDR3 protein: CASSVDPSSYNEQFF; CDR3 DNA: TGTGCCAGCAGCGTAGACCCCAGCTCCTACAATGAGCAGTTCTTC
clone size: NA; V gene: TRBV28; J gene: TRBJ2-1; D gene: TRBD2; CDR3 protein: CASSLPRAGESSYNEQFF; CDR3 DNA: TGTGCCAGCAGTCTCCCTCGGGCGGGAGAATCCTCCTACAATGAGCAGTTCTTC
clone size: many; V gene: TRBV28; J gene: TRBJ1-5; D gene: NA; CDR3 protein: CASVSYSNQPQHF; CDR3 DNA: TGTGCCAGCGTAAGCTATAGCAATCAGCCCCAGCATTTT
clone size: many; V gene: TRBV6-1; J gene: TRBJ2-7; D gene: NA; CDR3 protein: CASSSSGDSYEQYF; CDR3 DNA: TGTGCCAGCAGTTCTTCAGGGGACTCCTACGAGCAGTACTTC
clone size: few; V gene: TRBV6-1; J gene: TRBJ1-5; D gene: NA; CDR3 protein: CASSSGGGQPQHF; CDR3 DNA: TGTGCCAGCAGTTCGGGGGGCGGTCAGCCCCAGCATTTT
clone size: few; V gene: TRBV27; J gene: TRBJ1-1; D gene: NA; CDR3 protein: CASSPLSWCSEAFF; CDR3 DNA: TGTGCCAGCAGTCCCCTTTCCTGGTGTTCGGAAGCTTTCTTT
clone size: many; V gene: TRBV12-3/TRBV12-4; J gene: TRBJ2-4; D gene: TRBD1; CDR3 protein: CASSFGTDTIQYF; CDR3 DNA: TGTGCCAGCAGTTTCGGGACAGATACAATTCAGTACTTC
clone size: many; V gene: TRBV28; J gene: TRBJ2-1; D gene: NA; CDR3 protein: CASSPSYDNEQFF; CDR3 DNA: TGTGCCAGCAGCCCAAGTTACGACAATGAGCAGTTCTTC
clone size: NA; V gene: TRBV20-1; J gene: TRBJ2-7; D gene: TRBD1; CDR3 protein: CISRGQDEQYF; CDR3 DNA: TGCATTTCTCGAGGACAGGACGAGCAGTACTTC
clone size: many; V gene: TRBV27; J gene: TRBJ2-7; D gene: NA; CDR3 protein: CASSLSSLSWNYEQYF; CDR3 DNA: TGTGCCAGCAGTTTATCCTCCCTCTCATGGAACTACGAGCAGTACTTC
clone size: many; V gene: TRBV14; J gene: TRBJ2-1; D gene: NA; CDR3 protein: CASSPQGYEQFF; CDR3 DNA: TGTGCCAGCAGCCCACAGGGTTATGAGCAGTTCTTC
clone size: NA; V gene: TRBV4-3; J gene: TRBJ1-5; D gene: NA; CDR3 protein: CASSPHERGSAPQHF; CDR3 DNA: TGCGCCAGCAGCCCACACGAGCGGGGGTCTGCTCCCCAGCATTTT
clone size: many; V gene: TRBV14; J gene: TRBJ2-7; D gene: NA; CDR3 protein: CASSQGYEQYF; CDR3 DNA: TGTGCCAGCAGCCAGGGCTACGAGCAGTACTTC